Here is one T cell receptor beta chain with its context. What it binds is not known. These data come from a study of PD-1 blockade in classical Hodgkin lymphoma. Whole-study results and caveats: Whoever responded completely had baseline diversity much like that seen in newly diagnosed patients. In newly diagnosed patients, baseline TCR diversity was reportedly below that of healthy donors.

Each patient relapsed following autologous stem cell transplantation, and prior brentuximab vedotin exposure differed. Only in-frame clones appear in the TCRdb table, and some are missing; sequencing was by immunoSEQ multiplex PCR. The sample holds 20,000 or so clones, around 75% seen once. There are 14 residues in the CDR3. Germline V gene data show CDR1 as SGDLS and CDR2 as YYNGEE. J lost 6 bases, V lost 3 bases, and 6 bases had no gene match. Sequencing used peripheral blood mononuclear cells (PBMCs), obtained before the second cycle of nivolumab. The receptor's source is a human donor with classical Hodgkin lymphoma. The chain has TRBV9 and TRBJ2-7; 10 bases are a match to TRBD1. The CDR3 DNA is TGTGCCAGCAGCGCAGGGACAGGGGAAGGCGAGCAGTACTTC. It codes for CASSAGTGEGEQYF.